What follows are 16 T cell receptor beta chains derived from one specimen sequenced in a study of beta chain features in type 1 diabetes. Whole-study results and caveats: Type 1 diabetes patients showed a moderate but significant shortening of TCRB CDR3s in all four CD4+ subsets.

For these receptors, no antigen is known. Since all of the isolated RNA was reverse transcribed, expressed TCRB transcripts were what got sequenced. Profiled with immunoSEQ multiplex PCR; TCRdb holds only in-frame clones, not every one. The sample lists hundreds of thousands of clones, 13% seen once, with less than 0.025% in the top ten. Sequencing was done on a sample of naive CD4+ T cells from blood. The receptor source for this set is a man between 18 and 29 years old with type 1 diabetes.

The chain links TRBV9 to TRBJ1-6, with TRBD1 identical over 7 bases. Germline CDR1 SGDLS, CDR2 YYNGEE. The CDR3 runs 14 residues. The trim removed 0 bases at V and 9 bases at J, leaving 3 bases unmatched. CDR3 sequence (DNA): TGTGCCAGCAGCGTAGCCGACAGGGTTTCACCCCTCCACTTT. It specifies CASSVADRVSPLHF.

This clone has more than one count but fewer than ten. V and J are TRBV5-1 and TRBJ2-1; the D is unclear. CDR1 and CDR2 from the germline V gene are SGHRS and YFSETQ. V was shortened by 4 bases and J by 5 bases, with 22 bases between the two germline ends. The CDR3 covers 17 residues. The CDR3 loop reads CASSPREGPYPNNEQFF. The CDR3 DNA sequence: TGCGCCAGCAGCCCCCGAGAAGGTCCCTATCCTAACAATGAGCAGTTCTTC.

This clone was detected a few times. The chain links TRBV5-4 to TRBJ2-3, with 14 bases matching TRBD2. CDR3 length: 18 residues. The ends lost 4 bases at V and 6 bases at J; junction bases unmatched: 13. Germline V gives CDR1 SGHNT, CDR2 YYREEE (reference sequence). The CDR3 reads CASSPGTSGGGWSDTQYF. The CDR3 nucleotides are TGTGCCAGCAGCCCGGGGACTAGCGGGGGCGGATGGAGCGATACGCAGTATTTT.

A few counts support this clone. The V and J genes are TRBV6-5 and TRBJ2-7; D unclear. Germline V gives CDR1 MNHEY, CDR2 SVGAGI. V lost 0 bases and J lost 9, with 18 bases in between. This CDR3 spans 15 amino acids. The CDR3 DNA is TGTGCCAGCAGTTACTCGAGGACGGTAGCTAGTCGGCAGTACTTC. Protein: CASSYSRTVASRQYF.

The J gene is TRBJ1-1, the V gene TRBV7-9; perhaps TRBD1 as D (6 bases). Germline CDR1 is SEHNR and CDR2 is FQNEAQ (reference sequence). V dropped 3 bases and J dropped 4 bases, with 24 bases sitting between them. CDR3 size: 18 residues. The CDR3, as DNA: TGTGCCAGCAGCTTCCCCTGGACAGCCCGGTCGGGGAGCACTGAAGCTTTCTTT. It codes for CASSFPWTARSGSTEAFF.

The J gene is TRBJ1-1, the V gene TRBV7-8; D not resolved. The V and J ends lost 4 bases and 0 bases respectively, with 18 bases between them. The CDR3 runs to 17 residues. Germline V CDR1 and CDR2: SGHVS, FQNEAQ. In DNA, the CDR3 is TGTGCCAGCAGCTCTGCCTGGAGAGGAGATATGAACACTGAAGCTTTCTTT. Amino acids: CASSSAWRGDMNTEAFF.

The chain combines TRBV4-1 with TRBJ1-2; D uncertain. There are 14 residues in the CDR3. Germline CDR1 reads MGHRA; CDR2 reads YSYEKL. Trimming cost V 3 bases and J 4 bases, with 12 bases left between them. The CDR3 sequence is CASSHAGLSYGYTF. The DNA for the CDR3 is TGCGCCAGCAGCCACGCTGGACTGAGCTATGGCTACACCTTC.

Only one count was recorded for this clone. The chain is built from TRBV2 and TRBJ2-7; D may be TRBD1 (5 bases). Per germline, CDR1 SNHLY and CDR2 FYNNEI. This CDR3 comprises 14 residues. Trimming shortened V by 6 bases and J by 0 bases, and 12 bases separated the two germline ends. CDR3 nucleotide sequence: TGTGCCAGCAGCGCGGACATGAGCTCCTACGAGCAGTACTTC. As protein: CASSADMSSYEQYF.

This clone appeared a few times. The V and J genes are TRBV6-6 and TRBJ2-1; tentatively, D is TRBD1 (6 bases). From germline, CDR1 is MNHNY and CDR2 SVGAGI (reference sequence). The CDR3 length is 15 residues. V lost 7 bases, J lost 5 bases, and 18 bases lay in between. CDR3 sequence: CASKTSGQKNNEQFF. The DNA of the CDR3 is TGTGCCAGCAAAACCTCCGGACAGAAGAACAATGAGCAGTTCTTC.

The chain joins TRBV14 to TRBJ1-1; D might be TRBD1 (6 bases). V was shortened by 0 bases and J by 5 bases, with 13 bases between the two germline ends. This CDR3 has 15 amino acids. Looked up from germline, CDR1 is SGHDN and CDR2 is FVKESK. This CDR3 reads CASSQEQGTWTEAFF. The CDR3 coding sequence is TGTGCCAGCAGCCAAGAACAGGGAACCTGGACTGAAGCTTTCTTT.

This clone was recorded a few times. J is TRBJ2-5 and V is TRBV27, with TRBD2 matching over 7 bases. The V and J ends lost 5 bases and 2 bases, in that order; junction bases with no gene match: 5. The V gene's germline CDR1 is MNHEY and CDR2 SMNVEV (reference sequence). The CDR3 has 14 residues. The CDR3 sequence is CASSQRDQQETQYF. The CDR3 DNA reads TGTGCCAGCAGTCAGCGGGACCAACAAGAGACCCAGTACTTC.

The V gene is TRBV2, the J gene TRBJ1-3; D remains ambiguous. Per the germline V gene, CDR1 is SNHLY and CDR2 is FYNNEI. This CDR3 contains 12 residues. Trimming removed 7 bases at V and 0 bases at J, with 4 bases between. The CDR3, as DNA: TGTGCCAGCATAGGCTCTGGAAACACCATATATTTT. This translates into CASIGSGNTIYF.

A few counts support this clone. This chain uses TRBV14 with TRBJ1-6; the D is unclear. The CDR3 is 15 residues long. Germline V gives CDR1 SGHDN, CDR2 FVKESK. V dropped 1 base and J dropped 5 bases, with 9 bases sitting between them. CDR3 nucleotides: TGTGCCAGCAGCCAAGTGGAGTACCATAATTCACCCCTCCACTTT. Protein: CASSQVEYHNSPLHF. Full variable domain (outside the CDR3, taken from reference TRBV14 and TRBJ1-6): EAGVTQFPSHSVIEKGQTVTLRCDPISGHDNLYWYRRVMGKEIKFLLHFVKESKQDESGMPNNRFLAERTGGTYSTLKVQPAELEDSGVYFCASSQVEYHNSPLHFGNGTRLTVT.

This clone has a handful of counts. This sequence joins TRBV19 and TRBJ1-1; possible D gene TRBD1, 5 bases. Trimming shortened V by 8 bases and J by 8 bases, and 12 bases separated the two germline ends. CDR1 and CDR2 (germline): LNHDA, SQIVND (reference sequence). The CDR3 extends over 11 amino acids. The CDR3 here is CASVMGEEAFF. The CDR3 nucleotides read TGTGCCAGTGTTATGGGGGAGGAAGCTTTCTTT.

This clone was counted a few times. The rearrangement links TRBV4-1 to TRBJ2-5; D is possibly TRBD1 (6 bases). CDR1 and CDR2 from the germline V gene are MGHRA and YSYEKL. V dropped 3 bases and J dropped 2 bases, with 10 bases sitting between them. The CDR3 length is 14 residues. DNA for the CDR3: TGCGCCAGCAGCCATCGGACAGAGCAAGAGACCCAGTACTTC. Translating gives CASSHRTEQETQYF.

Here the CDR3 DNA reads TGTGCCAGCAGCCCTCAGGGAGGTTACACTGAAGCTTTCTTT. Amino acid sequence: CASSPQGGYTEAFF. The gene calls are TRBV28 and TRBJ1-1, with D perhaps TRBD1 (5 bases). The V gene's germline CDR1 is MDHEN and CDR2 SYDVKM. V lost 6 bases and J 3 bases, leaving 14 bases between the germline ends. The CDR3 is 14 amino acids.